This T cell receptor beta chain comes out of a study of blood T cell repertoires in COVID-19. V was pared by 6 bases and J by 6 bases, with 12 bases between. The length of the CDR3 is 13 residues. Libraries were prepared by immunoSEQ multiplex PCR; TCRdb keeps only in-frame clonotypes and omits some of them. The sample consists of over 90,000 clones, around 87% of them appearing once. This clonotype was sampled from a human donor in a cohort sampled during active COVID-19. This chain uses TRBV12-3 or TRBV12-4 with TRBJ2-1; D gene uncertain. Sample: peripheral blood. The CDR3 coding sequence is TGTGCCAGCAGCCCCCCCGTTCTCAATGAGCAGTTCTTC. This gives the protein CASSPPVLNEQFF.